The rows below give T cell receptor beta chains drawn from one sample of a study of OX40 agonist ivuxolimab in advanced cancers. TCRdb's copy holds only in-frame clones and misses some; the assay was immunoSEQ multiplex PCR. This table holds some 72,000 clones, roughly nine tenths found once. The source was CD4+ or CD8+ T cells sorted from blood, collected in a trial of the OX40 agonist ivuxolimab. Source of these receptors: an adult with an advanced solid tumor such as melanoma, head and neck, liver or kidney cancer. The CDR3 runs from the conserved cysteine through the conserved F or W. D genes are given only for firm matches. A clone size is listed for some rows: how often the clone was seen (once, few, many), or a class if it is expanded.

d_call,v_call,clone_size,j_call,cdr3_aa,cdr3_nt
-,TRBV14,-,TRBJ1-2,CASSPLRWNYGYTF,TGTGCCAGCAGCCCTCTCAGGTGGAACTATGGCTACACCTTC
-,TRBV2,-,TRBJ1-2,CASSEAQIFNYGYTF,TGTGCCAGCAGTGAAGCCCAGATATTTAACTATGGCTACACCTTC
TRBD2,TRBV2,-,TRBJ2-1,CASTVGLAGEQFF,TGTGCCAGCACCGTCGGACTAGCCGGTGAGCAGTTCTTC
-,TRBV6-6,-,TRBJ2-1,CASRAAPSSYNEQFF,TGTGCCAGCCGTGCGGCTCCGAGCTCCTACAATGAGCAGTTCTTC
-,TRBV11-3,-,TRBJ2-5,CASSVGGDQETQYF,TGTGCCAGCAGCGTAGGAGGAGACCAAGAGACCCAGTACTTC
TRBD2,TRBV5-1,-,TRBJ2-5,CASSAPGLADQETQYF,TGCGCCAGCAGCGCCCCGGGACTAGCTGACCAAGAGACCCAGTACTTC
-,TRBV28,-,TRBJ2-7,CASKTSGFYEQYF,TGTGCCAGCAAGACGAGCGGATTCTACGAGCAGTACTTC
TRBD1,TRBV28,-,TRBJ1-2,CASSPGQGYYGYTF,TGTGCCAGCAGCCCGGGACAGGGTTACTATGGCTACACCTTC
-,TRBV6-5,once,TRBJ1-2,CASSVSRLNYGYTF,TGTGCCAGCAGTGTCTCGCGGCTTAACTATGGCTACACCTTC
-,TRBV5-4,-,TRBJ1-2,CASSWGTLQGDYGYTF,TGTGCCAGCAGCTGGGGGACACTACAGGGAGACTATGGCTACACCTTC
-,TRBV5-4,once,TRBJ1-1,CASSSPDVEAFF,TGTGCCAGCAGTTCTCCTGACGTTGAAGCTTTCTTT
-,TRBV7-9,-,TRBJ2-1,CASSSRRSSSYNEQFF,TGTGCCAGCAGCTCCCGCCGGTCGAGCTCCTACAATGAGCAGTTCTTC
TRBD2,TRBV6-6,-,TRBJ2-7,CASTSRGSYSYEQYF,TGTGCCAGCACCTCGCGCGGGAGCTATTCCTACGAGCAGTACTTC
TRBD1,TRBV29-1,few,TRBJ2-2,CSGTRGSAGELFF,TGCAGCGGGACCAGGGGGAGCGCCGGGGAGCTGTTTTTT
-,TRBV18,-,TRBJ2-7,CASVGDASSYEQYF,TGTGCCAGCGTCGGGGACGCGAGCTCCTACGAGCAGTACTTC
-,TRBV7-2,-,TRBJ1-3,CASSQTALSGNTIYF,TGTGCCAGCAGCCAGACTGCCCTCTCTGGAAACACCATATATTTT
-,TRBV19,-,TRBJ1-3,CASLPQGAGNTIYF,TGTGCCTCCCTCCCCCAGGGAGCTGGAAACACCATATATTTT
-,TRBV2,few,TRBJ2-7,CASSEFYEQYF,TGTGCCAGCAGTGAGTTCTACGAGCAGTACTTC
TRBD2,TRBV5-1,-,TRBJ2-5,CASSPQPLAGDQETQYF,TGCGCCAGCAGCCCCCAGCCATTAGCGGGGGACCAAGAGACCCAGTACTTC
-,TRBV28,-,TRBJ1-1,CASSILTGGTEAFF,TGTGCCAGCAGTATTCTAACCGGCGGCACTGAAGCTTTCTTT
-,TRBV5-5,once,TRBJ2-5,CASAGARGRPPPGETQYF,TGTGCCAGCGCAGGGGCGCGGGGGAGACCCCCCCCTGGGGAGACCCAGTACTTC
TRBD1,TRBV5-1,-,TRBJ1-2,CASSPRQGTYGYTF,TGCGCCAGCAGCCCCCGACAGGGTACCTATGGCTACACCTTC
TRBD2,TRBV28,-,TRBJ2-3,CASSSVTSDTDTQYF,TGTGCCAGCAGTTCCGTGACTAGCGACACAGATACGCAGTATTTT
TRBD2,TRBV5-1,-,TRBJ2-1,CASSWSTSGENNEQFF,TGCGCCAGCAGCTGGTCGACTAGCGGGGAGAATAATGAGCAGTTCTTC
TRBD1,TRBV7-8,-,TRBJ1-2,CASSPDRDGYTF,TGTGCCAGCAGCCCAGACAGGGACGGCTACACCTTC
TRBD1,TRBV4-1,few,TRBJ2-7,CASRQRTGVYEQYF,TGCGCCAGCAGACAGCGGACAGGGGTTTACGAGCAGTACTTC
-,TRBV11-2,-,TRBJ2-7,CASSFYYEQYF,TGTGCCAGCAGCTTCTACTACGAGCAGTACTTC
-,TRBV21-1,-,TRBJ1-2,CASGQGVLANYGYTF,TGTGCCTCGGGACAGGGGGTCCTAGCTAACTATGGCTACACCTTC
-,TRBV27,-,TRBJ2-2,CASSLRTGELFF,TGTGCCAGCAGTTTAAGGACCGGGGAGCTGTTTTTT
TRBD1,TRBV18,-,TRBJ2-3,CASSPHRGQIDTQYF,TGTGCCAGCTCACCTCACAGGGGGCAGATAGATACGCAGTATTTT
TRBD2,TRBV2,-,TRBJ2-5,CASLTGLGGETQYF,TGTGCCAGCCTCACTGGCCTCGGGGGGGAGACCCAGTACTTC